This is a list of T cell receptor beta chains from one sample in a study of cytomegalovirus exposure and HLA in healthy donors. Measured with immunoSEQ multiplex PCR; TCRdb has only the in-frame clones, and not every one. The sample shows tens of thousands of clones, 79% of them seen only once. What was sequenced was PBMCs. Receptor source: a man aged 30-40 years in good health and CMV-seronegative. The CDR3 runs from the conserved cysteine through the conserved F or W. A D gene is named only where the DNA matches it firmly. For some rows the clone size is stated as once, few or many, or as a class when expanded; others skip it.

.,TRBJ2-1,.,TRBV30,TGTGCCTGGAGTGTACGGATACGAGGTGAGCAGTTCTTC,CAWSVRIRGEQFF
.,TRBJ2-3,.,TRBV4-3,TGCGCCAGCAGCCAAGATAAGACCAGCGCAGATACGCAGTATTTT,CASSQDKTSADTQYF
.,TRBJ2-7,.,TRBV19,TGTGCCAGTAGTCGCGGTTACTACGAGCAGTACTTC,CASSRGYYEQYF
TRBD1,TRBJ1-4,.,TRBV7-9,TGTTCCAGCAGCTTAGGGGGCCGGTCAAATGAAAAACTGTTTTTT,CSSSLGGRSNEKLFF
TRBD1,TRBJ2-3,.,TRBV16,TGTGCCAGCAGCCAAACTAGGGGGCGGACAGATACGCAGTATTTT,CASSQTRGRTDTQYF
.,TRBJ2-2,.,TRBV7-9,TGTGCCAGCGGTACTAGAGACAACACCGGGGAGCTGTTTTTT,CASGTRDNTGELFF
TRBD2,TRBJ2-1,.,TRBV6-6,TGTGCCAGCAGCTCGGAGGGACTAGCGGGAGGGGGGGAGCAGTTCTTC,CASSSEGLAGGGEQFF
TRBD2,TRBJ2-7,once,TRBV15,TGTGCCACCAGCAGACGCCTACTAGCGGGAGGGCCAGCGCAGTACTTC,CATSRRLLAGGPAQYF
TRBD1,TRBJ2-7,.,TRBV7-9,TGTGCCAGCGGGGACAGGCTAAACTACGAGCAGTACTTC,CASGDRLNYEQYF
.,TRBJ2-7,.,TRBV6-1,TGTGCCAGCGTCGACGGAGTTTACGAGCAGTACTTC,CASVDGVYEQYF
.,TRBJ1-5,.,TRBV10-3,TGTGCCATCAGTGACAGGTCCCAGCCCCAGCATTTT,CAISDRSQPQHF
.,TRBJ2-7,.,TRBV6-5,TGTGCCAGCAGTGAAGTACGTGGGAGAGGAGAGCAGTACTTC,CASSEVRGRGEQYF
TRBD2,TRBJ2-2,.,TRBV29-1,TGCAGCGTTGGGACTAGGGGTACCGGGGAGCTGTTTTTT,CSVGTRGTGELFF
.,TRBJ1-5,.,TRBV5-8,TGTGCCAGCAGCCCGCTGGGCAGTACCCAGCATTTT,CASSPLGSTQHF
TRBD1,TRBJ2-2,once,TRBV12-5,TGTGCTAGTGATACTGAAACAGGGGCCGGGGAGCTGTTTTTT,CASDTETGAGELFF